This T cell receptor (beta chain) was sequenced during a study of cytomegalovirus exposure and HLA in healthy donors. In the PCR, 60 Vbeta and 13 Jbeta primers were used. The protocol was immunoSEQ multiplex PCR, while the TCRdb copy is restricted to in-frame clones and leaves out a portion. Of around 180,000 clones in the sample, around 80% were seen once. The V gene end was trimmed by 2 bases and the J gene end by 2 bases; junction bases not matched to a gene: 8. The germline V gene has CDR1 GTSNPN and CDR2 SVGIG (reference sequence). The CDR3 loop spans 17 amino acids. The TCR originated in a woman aged 40 to 50 in good health and CMV-seronegative. The V call is TRBV30, the J call TRBJ2-5, with TRBD2 identical over 13 bases. Material: PBMCs. CDR3 amino acids: CAWSTGLAGVRQETQYF. CDR3 coding DNA: TGTGCCTGGAGTACCGGACTAGCGGGAGTTCGGCAAGAGACCCAGTACTTC.